Given below is one T cell receptor beta chain in context. Its antigen is still unknown. The sample is drawn from a study of PD-1 blockade in classical Hodgkin lymphoma. Overall study findings and caveats: Relative to healthy donors, newly diagnosed patients reportedly had lower baseline TCR diversity, which was reported as lower still in relapsed/refractory patients. Differences between repertoires have undefined causes, possibly disease activity or prior therapy.

Sequenced by immunoSEQ multiplex PCR; TCRdb stores in-frame clones only, minus some. The repertoire has 70,000 or so clones, over 90% of them found once; the top ten carry about 2.6%. Specified time point: newly diagnosed, previously untreated cHL patient sample. The authors used newly diagnosed, untreated classical Hodgkin lymphoma PBMCs as comparison. The specimen was peripheral blood mononuclear cells (PBMCs). The clonotype originates from a human donor with classical Hodgkin lymphoma.

This CDR3 reads CSATITNEQFF. Written as DNA, the CDR3 is TGCAGTGCAACCATCACCAATGAGCAGTTCTTC. This rearrangement joins TRBV20-1 to TRBJ2-1; D is unresolved. The CDR3 contains 11 residues. CDR1 and CDR2 (germline): DFQATT, SNEGSKA (reference sequence). Trimming stripped 6 bases from V and 6 bases from J, with 9 bases between.